This T cell receptor (beta chain) was captured by sequencing in a study of blood T cells in healthy people across ages. Trimming cost V 5 bases and J 8 bases; bases outside gene matches: 10. The CDR3 is 14 amino acids. Germline CDR1 is MDHEN and CDR2 is SYDVKM. PCR was performed a second time for roughly 6 to 12 cycles using a sample-barcoded 5' primer and a J-beta primer mix. TCRdb recomputed calls from the 5' RACE reads with MiXCR, one row per CDR3 protein. The data show some 1.8 million distinct CDR3 sequences, more than 35% seen once. Sequencing was done on a sample of blood. The receptor's source is a human donor in good health. This chain connects TRBV28 to TRBJ1-2; 8 nucleotides match TRBD1. In DNA, the CDR3 is TGTGCCAGCAGTCAAAACGGACAGGGAGAGGGCTACACCTTC. Residues: CASSQNGQGEGYTF.